This note documents a single T cell receptor (beta chain) sequence. Its cognate antigen is unknown. The data stem from a study of post-analysis software for immune sequencing data. General study findings and limits: Patients had higher frequencies than controls of a handful of TRBV segments, including TRBV5-6, TRBV5-1 and TRBV20-1.

TCR beta cDNA libraries had unique molecular identifiers. TCRdb re-called the PCR reads through MiXCR, storing one row per CDR3 protein. The sample records about 460,000 distinct CDR3 sequences, under 55% being singletons. Per germline, CDR1 DFQATT and CDR2 SNEGSKA (reference sequence). The trim removed 6 bases at V and 3 bases at J, leaving 11 bases unmatched. CDR3 length equals 15 residues. The gene calls are TRBV20-1 and TRBJ2-1; the match to TRBD2 covers 7 bases. Input material: blood. This TCR was sampled from a girl between 10 and 17 years old with multiple sclerosis. CDR3 DNA sequence: TGCAGTGCGCGATTAGCGGGCAACAACTACAATGAGCAGTTCTTC. Translating it yields CSARLAGNNYNEQFF.